These 11 T cell receptor beta chains originate from one sample sequenced in a study of tumor-infiltrating lymphocytes in primary liver carcinoma. The investigators made TCR beta cDNA from approximately 510 ng total RNA, using a constant-region primer. Libraries for TCR beta were built through three nested multiplex PCR rounds, which together made up a slightly modified ARM-PCR procedure. Each of the first two PCR rounds ran approximately 11 cycles with TRBV1-TRBV30 forward and C-beta reverse primers. TCRdb redid the calling of the multiplex PCR reads with MiXCR, one entry per CDR3 protein. The table lists about 130,000 distinct CDR3 sequences, 50% to 80% of them singletons. Co-extraction of both nucleic acids (RNA and DNA) used roughly 19-33 mg of unsorted bulk tissue. Sequencing was done on a sample of liver tumor tissue from sampling region 3. Subset in this sample: tumor region T3, left-lateral pole. The origin of the receptors is a woman aged 55-70 years with primary liver carcinoma and hepatitis B virus infection.

Points on this clonotype: A read error may produce the germline difference seen at one junction end. The chain employs TRBV29-1 and TRBJ1-2, with D possibly matching TRBD1 (6 bases). CDR3 size: 16 residues. Germline V gives CDR1 SQVTM, CDR2 ANQGSEA. Here the CDR3 DNA reads TGCAGCGTTGAAGTGGTGCCGGTACAGGGAAACTATGACTACACCTTC. It codes for CSVEVVPVQGNYDYTF.

This clonotype was detected ten times or more. The chain combines TRBV11-3 with TRBJ1-1; TRBD1 matches 9 bases. Germline V gives CDR1 SGHNT, CDR2 YENEEA. The CDR3 runs to 13 residues. Unmatched junction bases numbered 9, after V lost 5 bases and J lost 11 bases. CDR3 region: CASSRLDRGLAFF. The CDR3 DNA reads as TGTGCCAGCAGCCGATTGGACAGGGGATTGGCTTTCTTT.

As regards this clonotype: Here the CDR3 omits its conserved ending phenylalanine or tryptophan, so a read error is the likely source. The chain links TRBV29-1 to TRBJ2-2; D remains ambiguous. The CDR3 has 13 amino acids. Germline V gene sequence: CDR1 SQVTM, CDR2 ANQGSEA. The CDR3 sequence: CSAEMASTGELFY. In DNA, the CDR3 is TGCAGCGCTGAAATGGCCAGCACCGGGGAGCTGTTTTAT.

About this clonotype: This CDR3 fails to terminate in the conserved phenylalanine or tryptophan, so it likely reflects a read error. The chain joins TRBV5-5 to TRBJ2-7; 8 positions match TRBD1. This CDR3 region has 15 residues. The germline gives CDR1 SGHKS, CDR2 YYEKEE (reference sequence). CDR3 sequence (DNA): TGTGCTAGCAGCATGTCCGGGACAGGTTCCTACGAGCAGTACTCC. This codes for CASSMSGTGSYEQYS.

This clonotype was recorded a few times. The chain is built from TRBV11-1 and TRBJ2-1; D may be TRBD2 (6 bases). The CDR3 totals 13 residues. Germline CDR1 SGHAT, CDR2 FQDESV (reference sequence). V was trimmed by 5 bases and J by 8 bases, leaving 13 bases between them. The CDR3: CASSIGTVDEQFF. DNA of the CDR3: TGTGCCAGCAGCATAGGGACTGTAGATGAGCAGTTCTTC.

At least ten counts were recorded for this clonotype. The chain joins TRBV5-1 to TRBJ2-2; the D gene is possibly TRBD1 (6 bases). V lost 4 bases and J 3 bases, leaving 13 bases between the germline ends. The CDR3 totals 15 residues. Germline values: CDR1 SGHRS, CDR2 YFSETQ. The CDR3 reads CASSEETGYTGELFF. In nucleotides, the CDR3 is TGCGCCAGCAGCGAAGAGACAGGCTACACCGGGGAGCTGTTTTTT.

Remarks on this clonotype: The conserved phenylalanine or tryptophan is not found at the CDR3 terminus, so this likely reflects a read error. The genes are TRBV29-1 and TRBJ2-1; 10 bases line up with TRBD2. This CDR3 spans 14 amino acids. Per germline, CDR1 SQVTM and CDR2 ANQGSEA. V gave up 4 bases and J gave up 5 bases; unmatched junction bases: 5. The CDR3 DNA follows: TGCAGCGTTGTTTCTAGCGGGAGTCACAATGAGCAGTTCTTG. Protein sequence: CSVVSSGSHNEQFL.

Remarks on this clonotype: A much larger clonotype is one base distant, so this may be a read error. The V gene is TRBV6-1, the J gene TRBJ2-7, with TRBD2 identical over 9 bases. The CDR3 totals 15 residues. Germline CDR1 MNHNS, CDR2 SASEGT. This CDR3 is CAGSEVGGGAYEQYF. In DNA, the CDR3 is TGTGCCGGCAGTGAAGTGGGCGGGGGGGCCTACGAGCAGTACTTC.

The chain combines TRBV14 with TRBJ2-7; 9 bases map to TRBD1. This CDR3 has 14 residues. V dropped 4 bases and J dropped 5; count of bases not matched to a gene: 6. Germline values: CDR1 SGHDN, CDR2 FVKESK. Here the CDR3 DNA reads TGTGCCAGCAGCCGAGCAGGGACAGGGAACGAGCAGTACTTC. Amino acid sequence: CASSRAGTGNEQYF.

This chain joins TRBV24-1 and TRBJ2-1; possible D gene TRBD2, 5 bases. The V end lost 4 bases, the J end lost 2 bases, and 8 bases lay between the germline ends. Germline loops: CDR1 KGHDR, CDR2 SFDVKD. CDR3 length equals 14 residues. CDR3 in amino acids: CATSEGGPYNEQFF. CDR3 sequence (DNA): TGTGCCACCAGTGAGGGCGGGCCCTACAATGAGCAGTTCTTC.

This clonotype was seen a few times. The CDR3 DNA follows: TGTGCCAGCAGCTTGGTTCCCGGACAGGGGGCGGGTGGCTACACCTTC. Protein product: CASSLVPGQGAGGYTF. This chain connects TRBV5-6 to TRBJ1-2; 11 bases align to TRBD1. V gave up 0 bases and J gave up 7 bases; unmatched junction bases: 8. The CDR3 extends over 16 amino acids. Looked up from germline, CDR1 is SGHDT and CDR2 is YYEEEE.